This TCR beta chain was documented in a study of CD8+ T cells in alopecia areata. Study observations and caveats: Persistence during tofacitinib was seen for many expanded lesional clones in scalp and blood. Scalp clonality and expanded CD8+ clones among the top 100 fell significantly with tofacitinib. Scalp samples also yield sequences of resident alphabeta T cells from normal skin.

The sample holds a few counts of this clone. Its antigen is undetermined. The treatment is: oral pan-JAK inhibitor, 5-10 mg twice daily. Obtained from alopecia areata patients were lesional scalp punch biopsies along with peripheral blood. Reverse transcription of extracted RNA yielded cDNA, which provided the sequencing template. Libraries were prepared by immunoSEQ multiplex PCR; TCRdb keeps only in-frame clonotypes and omits some of them. The data show a few hundred thousand clones, with roughly two fifths seen just once and about 0.48% held by the top ten. The source of this sequence is a human donor with alopecia areata. This material consisted of CD4+ T cells sorted from blood, taken at approximately week 31, from a patient treated with tofacitinib.

The CDR3, as DNA: TGTGCCAGCAGGTTTGGGACAGGCGGGAATTCACCCCTCCACTTT. Translated, it gives CASRFGTGGNSPLHF. The chain couples TRBV25-1 to TRBJ1-6; 8 positions match TRBD1. The CDR3 spans 15 residues. The V gene end was trimmed by 6 bases and the J gene end by 7 bases; junction bases not matched to a gene: 8. Germline CDR1 and CDR2: MGHDK and SYGVNS.